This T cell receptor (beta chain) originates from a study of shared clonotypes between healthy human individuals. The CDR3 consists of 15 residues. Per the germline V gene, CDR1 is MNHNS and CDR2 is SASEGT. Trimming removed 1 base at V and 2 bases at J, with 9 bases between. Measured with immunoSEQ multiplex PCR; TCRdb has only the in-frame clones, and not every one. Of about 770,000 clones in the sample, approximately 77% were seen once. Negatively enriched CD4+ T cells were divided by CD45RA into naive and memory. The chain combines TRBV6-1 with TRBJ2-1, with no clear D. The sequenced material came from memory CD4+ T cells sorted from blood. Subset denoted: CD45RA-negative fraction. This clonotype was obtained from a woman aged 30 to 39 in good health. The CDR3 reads CASSEGVGAYNEQFF. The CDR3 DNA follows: TGTGCCAGCAGTGAAGGTGTCGGAGCCTACAATGAGCAGTTCTTC.